This passage covers 24 T cell receptor beta chains from one sample sequenced in a study of shared T cell receptors in the human thymus. Using immunoSEQ multiplex PCR, the repertoire was profiled, and TCRdb retains in-frame clones only, with some absent. The sample carries some 640,000 clones, about 89% recorded once. A further study also used this sample, focusing on human thymus T cells.

Sequenced: thymocytes. The receptors stem from a boy under three years old with a congenital heart defect.

This chain joins TRBV15 and TRBJ2-3, with 7 bases lining up with TRBD2. CDR3 length: 16 amino acids. V was pared by 1 base and J by 3 bases, with 7 bases of the junction left unmatched. CDR1 and CDR2 (germline): LNHNV, YYDKDF (reference sequence). The CDR3 DNA sequence: TGTGCCACCAGCAGAGGGGCGGGAGTGAGGACAGATACGCAGTATTTT. It codes for CATSRGAGVRTDTQYF. The full variable domain, its missing parts supplied by reference TRBV15 and TRBJ2-3, is DAMVIQNPRYQVTQFGKPVTLSCSQTLNHNVMYWYQQKSSQAPKLLFHYYDKDFNNEADTPDNFQSRRPNTSFCFLDIRSPGLGDTAMYLCATSRGAGVRTDTQYFGPGTRLTVL.

The gene calls are TRBV25-1 and TRBJ1-5; D gene uncertain. The CDR3 totals 12 residues. The germline V gene encodes CDR1 MGHDK and CDR2 SYGVNS. Trimming cost V 2 bases and J 4 bases, with 3 bases left between them. CDR3 sequence: CASSETNQPQHF. DNA for the CDR3: TGTGCCAGCAGTGAAACTAATCAGCCCCAGCATTTT.

The rearrangement links TRBV27 to TRBJ1-5; TRBD1 matches at 7 bases. The germline gives CDR1 MNHEY, CDR2 SMNVEV (reference sequence). The CDR3 length is 18 residues. V was pared by 7 bases and J by 2 bases, with 17 bases of the junction left unmatched. Here the CDR3 DNA reads TGTGCCAGCATCCTTTATCCCGGGACAGCGGTGGGCAATCAGCCCCAGCATTTT. Translated: CASILYPGTAVGNQPQHF.

The chain combines TRBV30 with TRBJ1-2, with 7 nucleotides matching TRBD1. The CDR3 is 18 residues long. Germline CDR1 is GTSNPN and CDR2 is SVGIG (reference sequence). The V and J ends lost 2 bases and 5 bases, in that order; junction bases with no gene match: 20. The CDR3 region is CAWSPTGTATFARYGYTF. In nucleotides, the CDR3 is TGTGCCTGGAGTCCGACCGGGACAGCCACTTTTGCCCGTTATGGCTACACCTTC.

CDR3 sequence (DNA): TGTGCCAGCAGCCTCAACCCGGGGGGGAGGGCCACAGATACGCAGTATTTT. Protein: CASSLNPGGRATDTQYF. The chain recombines TRBV7-9 with TRBJ2-3, with 8 bases matching TRBD2. This CDR3 spans 17 amino acids. Germline CDR1 and CDR2: SEHNR and FQNEAQ (reference sequence). V shed 5 bases and J 2 bases; nucleotides not matched to a gene: 12.

The chain couples TRBV11-2 to TRBJ2-2; 7 bases agree with TRBD2. There are 18 residues in the CDR3. The junction had 14 bases not matched to a gene; V was cut back by 2 bases and J by 5 bases. Germline CDR1 is SGHAT and CDR2 is FQNNGV. The CDR3 loop is CASSLRTRWGEMTGELFF. For the CDR3, the DNA is TGTGCCAGCAGCTTACGGACTAGATGGGGGGAAATGACCGGGGAGCTGTTTTTT. Using reference TRBV11-2 and TRBJ2-2 for the parts outside the CDR3, the full variable domain is EAGVAQSPRYKIIEKRQSVAFWCNPISGHATLYWYQQILGQGPKLLIQFQNNGVVDDSQLPKDRFSAERLKGVDSTLKIQPAKLEDSAVYLCASSLRTRWGEMTGELFFGEGSRLTVL.

The genes are TRBV10-1 and TRBJ2-1; tentatively, D is TRBD2 (5 bases). Deletions cut 1 base from V and 7 bases from J, with 11 bases between. The CDR3 consists of 14 residues. CDR1 and CDR2 (germline): WNHNN, SYGVQD (reference sequence). The CDR3 region is CASSEFPQRNEQFF. CDR3 DNA: TGCGCCAGCAGTGAGTTTCCCCAGCGGAATGAGCAGTTCTTC.

This chain uses TRBV9 with TRBJ2-2, with D perhaps TRBD2 (5 bases). The germline V gene encodes CDR1 SGDLS and CDR2 YYNGEE. V was shortened by 6 bases and J by 7 bases, with 13 bases between the two germline ends. CDR3 length equals 13 residues. The CDR3 coding sequence is TGTGCCAGCACCAAAGAAGGGAGCGGGGAGCTGTTTTTT. Its translation is CASTKEGSGELFF.

V and J are TRBV27 and TRBJ1-2, with no clear D. The V end lost 0 bases, the J end lost 4 bases, and 12 bases lay between the germline ends. Germline V CDR1 and CDR2: MNHEY, SMNVEV (reference sequence). The CDR3 extends over 15 amino acids. CDR3 sequence: CASSLSPTEVYGYTF. In DNA form, the CDR3 reads TGTGCCAGCAGTTTATCCCCCACAGAAGTCTATGGCTACACCTTC.

The chain has TRBV6-1 and TRBJ1-6; 11 bases are shared with TRBD1. The CDR3 is made up of 15 amino acids. Trimming cost V 1 base and J 7 bases; bases outside gene matches: 0. Germline V gene data show CDR1 as MNHNS and CDR2 as SASEGT. The CDR3 nucleotides read TGTGCCAGCAGTGAAGGGGACAGGGGGAATTCACCCCTCCACTTT. Amino acid sequence: CASSEGDRGNSPLHF.

The rearrangement uses TRBV6-5 and TRBJ1-5; unclear D gene. In germline, CDR1 is MNHEY, CDR2 SVGAGI. The CDR3 has 15 amino acids. Deletions cut 6 bases from V and 3 bases from J, with 15 bases between. The CDR3 region is CASSKSGRVNQPQHF. The CDR3, as DNA: TGTGCCAGCAGCAAATCGGGGAGGGTCAATCAGCCCCAGCATTTT.

The chain is built from TRBV5-6 and TRBJ2-1; D is perhaps TRBD2 (5 bases). Germline assignment: CDR1 SGHDT and CDR2 YYEEEE. The V end lost 1 base, the J end lost 8 bases, and 10 bases lay between the germline ends. This CDR3 is 13 amino acids long. The CDR3 nucleotides are TGTGCCAGCAGCTTGCGGGATATCGATGAGCAGTTCTTC. Its protein product is CASSLRDIDEQFF.

The chain recombines TRBV4-3 with TRBJ2-1; perhaps TRBD1 as D (6 bases). V was pared by 4 bases and J by 10 bases, with 20 bases between. Germline V CDR1 and CDR2: LGHNA, YSLEER. CDR3 length: 15 amino acids. DNA for the CDR3: TGCGCCAGCAGCCGGCTCCGGGACATTTTTGAGGAGCAGTTCTTC. It is translated as CASSRLRDIFEEQFF.

V usage is TRBV6-1 and J usage is TRBJ2-1; 9 bases align to TRBD1. Trimming cost V 2 bases and J 6 bases; bases outside gene matches: 17. Germline lookup yields CDR1 MNHNS and CDR2 SASEGT. This CDR3 is built from 19 residues. Here the CDR3 reads CASSESETGGWLVGNEQFF. The CDR3, as DNA: TGTGCCAGCAGTGAAAGTGAGACAGGGGGTTGGCTTGTCGGCAATGAGCAGTTCTTC.

V is TRBV4-1 and J is TRBJ1-1, with 8 positions matching TRBD1. The CDR3 contains 15 residues. The trim removed 4 bases at V and 1 base at J, leaving 5 bases unmatched. Germline V gene sequence: CDR1 MGHRA, CDR2 YSYEKL. CDR3 region: CASSLTTGANTEAFF. In nucleotides, the CDR3 is TGCGCCAGCAGCCTTACGACAGGGGCGAACACTGAAGCTTTCTTT.

The genes are TRBV6-4 and TRBJ2-3; 12 bases are shared with TRBD2. Germline values: CDR1 MRHNA, CDR2 SNTAGT. Trimming cost V 6 bases and J 4 bases; bases outside gene matches: 5. This CDR3 contains 15 residues. The CDR3 reads CASRKTSGSPDTQYF. As DNA, the CDR3 is TGTGCCAGCAGAAAGACTAGCGGGAGCCCAGATACGCAGTATTTT.

V and J are TRBV7-8 and TRBJ2-3, with 8 bases fitting TRBD1. Germline-derived CDR1 and CDR2 are SGHVS and FQNEAQ. The V gene end was trimmed by 0 bases and the J gene end by 2 bases; junction bases not matched to a gene: 10. The CDR3 consists of 18 residues. The CDR3 is CASSLAPQGAEHTDTQYF. In nucleotides, the CDR3 is TGTGCCAGCAGCTTAGCGCCCCAGGGGGCGGAACACACAGATACGCAGTATTTT.

Notes on this clone: The junction shows a germline mismatch at one end, possibly a read error. Other DNA sequences within the sample encode an identical CDR3. The V gene is TRBV4-3, the J gene TRBJ1-6, with 9 bases matching TRBD1. The CDR3 runs 16 residues. Germline values: CDR1 LGHNA, CDR2 YSLEER. The CDR3 bases are TGCGCCAGCAACCAACGGACAGGGGTAAATGATTCCCCCCTCCACTTT. This gives the protein CASNQRTGVNDSPLHF.

The V call is TRBV2, the J call TRBJ1-3, with a tentative D call TRBD1 (5 bases). CDR1 and CDR2 from the germline V gene are SNHLY and FYNNEI. The CDR3 totals 19 residues. The V end was cut by 4 bases, the J end by 0 bases, with 22 bases between. CDR3 sequence: CASSAHREGRLSSGNTIYF. The CDR3 nucleotides are TGTGCCAGCAGTGCGCACCGGGAGGGACGGCTGAGCTCTGGAAACACCATATATTTT.

The chain combines TRBV7-9 with TRBJ2-7; 13 bases line up with TRBD2. V dropped 4 bases and J dropped 4; count of bases not matched to a gene: 7. CDR3 size: 16 residues. The V gene's germline CDR1 is SEHNR and CDR2 FQNEAQ (reference sequence). Here the CDR3 reads CASSYWTSGSGYEQYF. Here the CDR3 DNA reads TGTGCCAGCAGCTATTGGACTAGCGGGAGCGGGTACGAGCAGTACTTC.

The chain joins TRBV1 to TRBJ2-2; TRBD1 was called by the table and not checked on the DNA. TRBV1 is a listed pseudogene. CDR3 length: 18 amino acids. CDR3 coding DNA: TGCACCAGCAGCCAAGATCGCGCAAGGGGGCAGAACACCGGGGAGCTGTTTTTT. Its translation is CTSSQDRARGQNTGELFF.

The chain joins TRBV21-1 to TRBJ1-2. TRBV21-1 is a known pseudogene. This CDR3 contains 11 residues. As DNA, the CDR3 is TGTGCCAGCAGCAAATTAGGGAGGAACACCTTC. It translates to CASSKLGRNTF.

The rearrangement links TRBV4-2 to TRBJ1-4; the match to TRBD1 covers 7 bases. Germline V gene lookup returns CDR1 LGHNA and CDR2 YNFKEQ. The CDR3 consists of 13 residues. V lost 5 bases to trimming and J lost 8 bases; unmatched junction nucleotides: 5. The CDR3 DNA is TGTGCCAGCAGCTCACAGGGGTGGGAAAAACTGTTTTTT. This codes for CASSSQGWEKLFF.

This clone was recorded only once. The chain is built from TRBV19 and TRBJ1-5; D not resolved. The CDR3 is 15 residues long. Trimming took 5 bases from V and 7 from J, leaving 18 bases between them. Germline assignment: CDR1 LNHDA and CDR2 SQIVND (reference sequence). CDR3 DNA sequence: TGTGCCAGTAGTGGAGGGCGACATTCGGGCCAGCCCCAGCATTTT. As protein: CASSGGRHSGQPQHF.